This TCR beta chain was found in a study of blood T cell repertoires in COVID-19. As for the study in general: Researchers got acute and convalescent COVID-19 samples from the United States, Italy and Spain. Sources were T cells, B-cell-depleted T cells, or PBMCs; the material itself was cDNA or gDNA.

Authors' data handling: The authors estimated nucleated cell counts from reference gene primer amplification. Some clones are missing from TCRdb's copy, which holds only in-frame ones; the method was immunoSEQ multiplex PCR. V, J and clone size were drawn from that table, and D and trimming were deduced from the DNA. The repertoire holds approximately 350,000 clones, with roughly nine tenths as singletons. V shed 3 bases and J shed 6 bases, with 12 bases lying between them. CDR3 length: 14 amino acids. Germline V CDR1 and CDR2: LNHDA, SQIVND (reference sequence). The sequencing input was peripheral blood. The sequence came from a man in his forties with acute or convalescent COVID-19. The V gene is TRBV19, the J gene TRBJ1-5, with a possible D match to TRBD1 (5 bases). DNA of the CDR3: TGTGCCAGTAGTATCGTTGCGGGGGGTCAGCCCCAGCATTTT. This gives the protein CASSIVAGGQPQHF.